These T cell receptor beta chains were read from a single sample in a study of blood T cell repertoires in COVID-19. Here immunoSEQ multiplex PCR was the method, and the copy in TCRdb shows in-frame clones only, minus some. This sample yields about 440,000 clones, of which roughly 91% are seen a single time; approximately 4.3% belongs to the top ten. The sequenced sample was peripheral blood. The receptors stem from a woman between 25 and 40 years old with acute or convalescent COVID-19. Both conserved end residues are part of each CDR3. D genes are given only for firm matches. Clone size is stated in some rows and not others, as once, few, many or a class when expanded.

j_call v_call clone_size d_call cdr3_aa cdr3_nt
TRBJ1-2 TRBV27 once - CASRGGGRLDGYTF TGTGCCAGCAGGGGCGGGGGGAGGTTGGATGGCTACACCTTC
TRBJ1-3 TRBV2 - - CASSPLPLNAGNTIYF TGTGCCAGCAGCCCACTCCCGCTGAACGCTGGAAACACCATATATTTT
TRBJ2-2 TRBV5-1 - TRBD2 CASSLARGNTGELFF TGCGCCAGCAGCTTGGCGCGGGGGAATACCGGGGAGCTGTTTTTT
TRBJ1-2 TRBV19 - TRBD1 CASSKENRDRGHYGYTF TGTGCCAGTAGTAAAGAGAACCGGGACAGGGGACACTATGGCTACACCTTC
TRBJ2-1 TRBV5-1 - - CASSFDGGSSYNEQFF TGCGCCAGCAGCTTCGATGGGGGGAGCTCCTACAATGAGCAGTTCTTC
TRBJ2-5 TRBV5-1 - - CASSTGQETQYF TGCGCCAGCAGCACGGGACAAGAGACCCAGTACTTC
TRBJ2-7 TRBV14 - - CASSQRTGGDEQYF TGTGCCAGCAGCCAACGGACGGGGGGCGACGAGCAGTACTTC
TRBJ2-7 TRBV2 - - CASSVYRTEAYEQYF TGTGCCAGCAGTGTTTATAGGACAGAGGCTTACGAGCAGTACTTC
TRBJ2-5 TRBV28 - TRBD2 CASSPLTSDQETQYF TGTGCCAGCAGTCCGTTAACTAGCGACCAAGAGACCCAGTACTTC
TRBJ1-1 TRBV4-1 - TRBD1 CASSLTPGQATNTEAFF TGCGCCAGCAGCCTCACTCCGGGACAGGCGACGAACACTGAAGCTTTCTTT
TRBJ2-2 TRBV4-1 - - CASSQVQGADTGELFF TGCGCCAGCAGCCAAGTTCAAGGGGCGGACACCGGGGAGCTGTTTTTT
TRBJ2-5 TRBV18 - TRBD2 CASSLPLASQETQYF TGTGCCAGCTCACTCCCACTAGCGAGCCAAGAGACCCAGTACTTC
TRBJ1-2 TRBV13 once - CASSSQTNYGYTF TGTGCCAGCAGCTCCCAAACTAACTATGGCTACACCTTC
TRBJ1-1 TRBV29-1 - TRBD1 CSVEQGQGTEAFF TGCAGCGTTGAACAAGGACAGGGCACTGAAGCTTTCTTT
TRBJ1-4 TRBV2 - - CASRARGKLFF TGTGCCAGCAGAGCTAGGGGAAAACTGTTTTTT
TRBJ2-4 TRBV3-1/TRBV3-2 - TRBD1 CASSHEGQDIQYF TGTGCCAGCAGCCACGAGGGACAGGACATTCAGTACTTC
TRBJ2-3 TRBV6-4 - TRBD1 CASLLRDRGRTDTQYF TGTGCCAGCCTCCTCCGGGACAGGGGACGGACAGATACGCAGTATTTT
TRBJ1-1 TRBV5-1 - - CASRQGVSTEAFF TGCGCCAGCAGACAGGGTGTAAGCACTGAAGCTTTCTTT
TRBJ2-5 TRBV4-1 - - CASSQVGVSQETQYF TGCGCCAGCAGCCAAGTAGGGGTCAGCCAAGAGACCCAGTACTTC
TRBJ2-5 TRBV2 - TRBD1 CATAPDRGRQTQYF TGTGCCACGGCCCCGGACAGGGGGAGACAGACCCAGTACTTC
TRBJ1-2 TRBV12-3/TRBV12-4 once TRBD1 CASSADRAGYTF TGTGCCAGCAGCGCAGACAGGGCTGGCTACACCTTC
TRBJ2-3 TRBV4-2 - TRBD1 CASSQWTTRGTDTQYF TGTGCCAGCAGCCAGTGGACCACCAGGGGGACAGATACGCAGTATTTT
TRBJ2-5 TRBV24-1 - TRBD2 CATSDRPGLPQETQYF TGTGCCACCAGTGACCGACCGGGACTACCACAAGAGACCCAGTACTTC
TRBJ1-5 TRBV6-1 few TRBD1 CASSETGGSQPQHF TGTGCCAGCAGTGAAACAGGGGGGAGTCAGCCCCAGCATTTT
TRBJ2-6 TRBV3-1/TRBV3-2 - - CASSLKGANVLTF TGTGCCAGCAGCCTCAAAGGGGCCAACGTCCTGACTTTC
TRBJ2-1 TRBV5-6 once TRBD2 CASSLAGLAGGPSEQFF TGTGCCAGCAGCTTGGCCGGGCTAGCGGGGGGGCCTTCTGAGCAGTTCTTC
TRBJ1-3 TRBV6-5 - - CASHADLTGNTIYF TGTGCCAGCCACGCAGATCTCACTGGAAACACCATATATTTT
TRBJ2-1 TRBV18 - - CASSPPSYNEQFF TGTGCCAGCTCACCACCGAGTTACAATGAGCAGTTCTTC
TRBJ2-7 TRBV28 - - CASSLFGVSTYEQYF TGTGCCAGCAGTCTGTTCGGGGTGAGCACCTACGAGCAGTACTTC
TRBJ2-2 TRBV11-2 - - CASEGFTGELFF TGTGCCAGCGAGGGCTTCACCGGGGAGCTGTTTTTT
TRBJ2-7 TRBV18 - TRBD1 CASSPTGTAYEQYF TGTGCCAGCTCACCAACCGGGACAGCCTACGAGCAGTACTTC
TRBJ2-1 TRBV6-5 - TRBD2 CASRSSGGGNEQFF TGTGCCAGCAGGTCTAGCGGGGGGGGGAATGAGCAGTTCTTC
TRBJ2-1 TRBV9 - - CASSVGTGSYNEQFF TGTGCCAGCAGCGTAGGAACCGGCTCCTACAATGAGCAGTTCTTC
TRBJ1-6 TRBV5-4 - - CASSTRGSPLHF TGTGCCAGCAGCACACGTGGTTCACCCCTCCACTTT
TRBJ1-1 TRBV12-3/TRBV12-4 - - CASTPFGGTEAFF TGTGCCAGCACTCCCTTCGGGGGCACTGAAGCTTTCTTT
TRBJ2-2 TRBV19 - - CASSIGDNLYTGELFF TGTGCCAGTAGTATCGGGGACAACCTTTACACCGGGGAGCTGTTTTTT
TRBJ2-2 TRBV7-8 - - CASKPTRVNTGELFF TGTGCCAGCAAGCCTACTCGGGTTAACACCGGGGAGCTGTTTTTT
TRBJ2-3 TRBV30 - - CAWSIGSNTDTQYF TGTGCCTGGAGTATCGGGAGTAACACAGATACGCAGTATTTT
TRBJ1-4 TRBV5-1 - - CASSFGGVYEKLFF TGCGCCAGCAGCTTCGGAGGGGTCTATGAAAAACTGTTTTTT
TRBJ1-5 TRBV2 - - CASMYSGNQPQHF TGTGCCAGCATGTACAGTGGCAATCAGCCCCAGCATTTT
TRBJ1-3 TRBV6-2/TRBV6-3 - - CASSRSRTAGNTIYF TGTGCCAGCAGTCGATCCCGGACAGCTGGAAACACCATATATTTT
TRBJ2-1 TRBV2 few - CAVQLREYNEQFF TGTGCCGTACAACTAAGAGAATACAATGAGCAGTTCTTC
TRBJ2-3 TRBV10-1 - TRBD1 CASSTTGSTDTQYF TGCGCCAGCAGTACGACAGGGAGCACAGATACGCAGTATTTT
TRBJ1-2 TRBV6-1 - TRBD1 CASSEAGQGLNGYTF TGTGCCAGCAGTGAAGCGGGACAGGGACTCAATGGCTACACCTTC
TRBJ1-2 TRBV18 once TRBD1 CASSETGEDYGYTF TGTGCCAGCTCCGAAACAGGGGAGGACTATGGCTACACCTTC
TRBJ2-5 TRBV7-3 - TRBD1 CASSHSTGPQETQYF TGTGCCAGCAGCCACTCGACAGGGCCTCAAGAGACCCAGTACTTC
TRBJ2-1 TRBV5-5 - TRBD1 CASTPTGGAWNEQFF TGTGCCAGCACCCCGACAGGGGGAGCTTGGAATGAGCAGTTCTTC
TRBJ1-6 TRBV2 - - CASSDRSPLHF TGTGCCAGCAGTGACCGTTCACCCCTCCACTTT
TRBJ2-7 TRBV5-6 - TRBD1 CASTLDRSSSYEQYF TGTGCCAGCACCCTGGACAGGTCCAGCTCCTACGAGCAGTACTTC
TRBJ2-1 TRBV6-1 - - CASSVVRVSSYNEQFF TGTGCCAGCAGTGTAGTCAGGGTAAGCTCCTACAATGAGCAGTTCTTC
TRBJ2-7 TRBV12-3/TRBV12-4 - - CASSWLQGREQYF TGTGCCAGCAGTTGGTTACAGGGACGCGAGCAGTACTTC
TRBJ1-1 TRBV6-1 once TRBD1 CASSEVKGANTEAFF TGTGCCAGCAGTGAAGTAAAGGGGGCGAACACTGAAGCTTTCTTT
TRBJ1-1 TRBV28 - - CASSLEKGLAFF TGTGCCAGCAGTTTAGAAAAGGGGCTCGCTTTCTTT
TRBJ1-1 TRBV4-1 - TRBD1 CASSLTGVLMNTEAFF TGCGCCAGCAGTCTTACAGGGGTTTTAATGAACACTGAAGCTTTCTTT
TRBJ2-3 TRBV9 - - CASSVGASSTDTQYF TGTGCCAGCAGCGTAGGCGCAAGTAGCACAGATACGCAGTATTTT